The 10 T cell receptor beta chains below all came from one sample that was sequenced in a study of OX40 agonist ivuxolimab in advanced cancers. Assay: immunoSEQ multiplex PCR; the TCRdb copy retains only in-frame clones and omits some. The sample includes about 70,000 clones, 85% to 90% seen only once; the top ten take roughly 0.5%. The sample here was CD4+ or CD8+ T cells sorted from blood, taken in a trial of the OX40 agonist ivuxolimab. Source of these receptors: an adult with an advanced solid tumor such as melanoma, head and neck, liver or kidney cancer.

This clone was detected once. This chain links TRBV6-1 with TRBJ1-1; D is ambiguous. Germline V gives CDR1 MNHNS, CDR2 SASEGT. V lost 5 bases to trimming and J lost 4 bases, with 14 bases between them. CDR3 size: 14 residues. CDR3 loop: CASSLNTEGTEAFF. The CDR3 DNA follows: TGTGCCAGCAGTCTAAACACCGAGGGCACTGAAGCTTTCTTT.

The chain links TRBV11-3 to TRBJ1-1; D is ambiguous. Trimming took off 4 bases at V and 1 base at J, with 7 bases between the two ends. Germline CDR1 is SGHNT and CDR2 is YENEEA. The CDR3 extends over 13 amino acids. The CDR3: CASSSNRNTEAFF. Here the CDR3 DNA reads TGTGCCAGCAGCTCAAACCGGAACACTGAAGCTTTCTTT.

The V and J genes are TRBV19 and TRBJ1-5, with D unclear. V gave up 2 bases and J gave up 0 bases, with 11 bases separating them. Looked up from germline, CDR1 is LNHDA and CDR2 is SQIVND (reference sequence). This CDR3 has 16 amino acids. CDR3 coding DNA: TGTGCCAGTAGTATAAGGGCGGCTTATAGCAATCAGCCCCAGCATTTT. It yields the protein CASSIRAAYSNQPQHF.

The chain carries TRBV23-1 and TRBJ2-2, with 7 bases lining up with TRBD2. TRBV23-1 counts as an open reading frame of uncertain function. V shed 5 bases and J 6 bases; nucleotides not matched to a gene: 6. CDR3 size: 14 residues. The CDR3 loop is CASSSNGGAGELFF. The CDR3 region has the DNA TGCGCCAGCAGTTCCAATGGGGGGGCCGGGGAGCTGTTTTTT.

The chain is built from TRBV5-4 and TRBJ2-2, with D possibly TRBD1 on 5 matching bases. The germline V gene encodes CDR1 SGHNT and CDR2 YYREEE (reference sequence). The V end was cut by 4 bases, the J end by 4 bases, with 8 bases between. This CDR3 comprises 13 residues. The CDR3 loop reads CASSLDSTGELFF. The CDR3 coding sequence is TGTGCCAGCAGCCTAGACAGCACCGGGGAGCTGTTTTTT.

This clone was observed once. The V call is TRBV7-6, the J call TRBJ2-5; 8 nucleotides align to TRBD1. CDR1 is SGHVS and CDR2 is FNYEAQ in the germline V gene. This CDR3 region has 15 residues. J lost 0 bases, V lost 5 bases, and 5 bases had no gene match. The CDR3 is CASSQGQGYQETQYF. DNA of the CDR3: TGTGCCAGCAGCCAAGGACAGGGTTACCAAGAGACCCAGTACTTC.

The V and J genes are TRBV7-6 and TRBJ2-5, with 9 bases matching TRBD2. Germline lookup yields CDR1 SGHVS and CDR2 FNYEAQ. V was pared by 5 bases and J by 0 bases, with 7 bases of the junction left unmatched. The CDR3 has 16 amino acids. The CDR3 DNA sequence: TGTGCCAGCAGCCCCAGACTAGCGGTCTACCAAGAGACCCAGTACTTC. It encodes CASSPRLAVYQETQYF.

This clone has only one observation. V is TRBV6-1 and J is TRBJ1-2; a possible D gene is TRBD1 (5 bases). This CDR3 is 12 amino acids long. V dropped 4 bases and J dropped 5 bases, with 8 bases sitting between them. Germline loops: CDR1 MNHNS, CDR2 SASEGT. The CDR3 sequence is CASSAAGYGYTF. Here the CDR3 DNA reads TGTGCCAGCAGTGCTGCAGGGTATGGCTACACCTTC.

About this clone: The junction shows a germline mismatch at one end, possibly a read error. The chain joins TRBV4-2 to TRBJ1-2; TRBD1 matches at 8 bases. Germline CDR1 LGHNA, CDR2 YNFKEQ. CDR3 length equals 15 residues. The CDR3 reads CASSLDRGLNHGYTF. CDR3 nucleotide sequence: TGTGCCAGCAGCCTTGACAGGGGACTTAACCATGGCTACACCTTC.

The chain links TRBV30 to TRBJ1-4, with 7 nucleotides matching TRBD1. The CDR3 extends over 16 amino acids. V dropped 5 bases and J dropped 1; count of bases not matched to a gene: 10. Looked up from germline, CDR1 is GTSNPN and CDR2 is SVGIG (reference sequence). CDR3 amino acids: CAWFRGRGGTNEKLFF. The CDR3 DNA is TGTGCCTGGTTTCGGGGCAGGGGGGGAACTAATGAAAAACTGTTTTTT.